These T cell receptor beta chains were read from a single sample in a study of identical twins. Using its own MiXCR run on the 5' RACE reads, TCRdb lists one record per CDR3 protein. This table holds some 1,700,000 distinct CDR3 sequences, less than 40% found once. Sample: cord blood. The receptor set was obtained from a newborn girl in good health. Both conserved end residues are part of each CDR3. The order of the fields is J gene, D gene, clone size, V gene, CDR3 DNA, CDR3 protein. The D gene is left open where the match is weak. Clone size appears in some rows only: once, few, many, or a class for an expanded clone.

j_gene: TRBJ1-6; d_gene: NA; abundance: NA; v_gene: TRBV3-1; CDR3nt: TGTGCCAGCAGTACCCAACTGAATTCACCCCTCCACTTT; CDR3aa: CASSTQLNSPLHF
j_gene: TRBJ1-4; d_gene: NA; abundance: few; v_gene: TRBV9; CDR3nt: TGTGCCAGCAGCGTAGCCTTTGAGGGGGCTAATGAAAAACTGTTTTTT; CDR3aa: CASSVAFEGANEKLFF
j_gene: TRBJ2-1; d_gene: NA; abundance: NA; v_gene: TRBV5-1; CDR3nt: TGCGCCAGCAGTAAGGTAGGCCGGGACGATGAGCAGTTCTTC; CDR3aa: CASSKVGRDDEQFF
j_gene: TRBJ1-1; d_gene: NA; abundance: few; v_gene: TRBV20-1; CDR3nt: TGCAGTGCTAGAGATGGGCGCCCCGGAGAAGCTTTCTTT; CDR3aa: CSARDGRPGEAFF
j_gene: TRBJ2-3; d_gene: TRBD2; abundance: NA; v_gene: TRBV7-2; CDR3nt: TGTGCCAGCAGCTGGGAGCCGGGACTAGCGACAGATACGCAGTATTTT; CDR3aa: CASSWEPGLATDTQYF
j_gene: TRBJ2-2; d_gene: NA; abundance: NA; v_gene: TRBV6-1; CDR3nt: TGTGCCAGCAAACGGGGACAGAACACCGGGGAGCTGTTTTTT; CDR3aa: CASKRGQNTGELFF
j_gene: TRBJ2-5; d_gene: NA; abundance: NA; v_gene: TRBV6-1; CDR3nt: TGTGCCAGCAGTGGACACCGCCAAGAGACCCAGTACTTC; CDR3aa: CASSGHRQETQYF
j_gene: TRBJ2-3; d_gene: TRBD2; abundance: NA; v_gene: TRBV10-1; CDR3nt: TGCGCCAGCAGTGAGACGGGACTAGCGGGGGATACGCAGTATTTT; CDR3aa: CASSETGLAGDTQYF
j_gene: TRBJ2-2; d_gene: NA; abundance: NA; v_gene: TRBV15; CDR3nt: TGTGCCACCAGCAGAGATCAGATCCCCCGGGAGCTGTTTTTT; CDR3aa: CATSRDQIPRELFF
j_gene: TRBJ2-5; d_gene: NA; abundance: few; v_gene: TRBV10-3; CDR3nt: TGTGCCATCAGGCGCCTCGGAGAGACCCAGTACTTC; CDR3aa: CAIRRLGETQYF
j_gene: TRBJ1-5; d_gene: TRBD1; abundance: NA; v_gene: TRBV2; CDR3nt: TGTGCCAGCAGTCCGCCGCGGACAGGGGCGTATCAGCCCCAGCATTTT; CDR3aa: CASSPPRTGAYQPQHF
j_gene: TRBJ2-4; d_gene: TRBD1; abundance: NA; v_gene: TRBV3-1; CDR3nt: TGTGCCAGCAGCTCCGGGACAGGGGGAACCAAAAACATTCAGTACTTC; CDR3aa: CASSSGTGGTKNIQYF
j_gene: TRBJ2-7; d_gene: NA; abundance: NA; v_gene: TRBV6-2/TRBV6-3; CDR3nt: TGTGCCAGCAGTTACCTCCGGGGCTCCTACAATGAGCAGTACTTC; CDR3aa: CASSYLRGSYNEQYF
j_gene: TRBJ2-7; d_gene: NA; abundance: few; v_gene: TRBV10-3; CDR3nt: TGTGCCATCAGTGAGTCCCCTACTAGCTCCTACGAGCAGTACTTC; CDR3aa: CAISESPTSSYEQYF
j_gene: TRBJ1-1; d_gene: NA; abundance: many; v_gene: TRBV12-3/TRBV12-4; CDR3nt: TGTGCCAGCAGCCCCACAGCGAACACTGAAGCTTTCTTT; CDR3aa: CASSPTANTEAFF
j_gene: TRBJ2-1; d_gene: NA; abundance: NA; v_gene: TRBV25-1; CDR3nt: TGTGCCAGCAGTGAGATGGTAGCCTACAATGAGCAGTTCTTC; CDR3aa: CASSEMVAYNEQFF
j_gene: TRBJ2-7; d_gene: NA; abundance: NA; v_gene: TRBV20-1; CDR3nt: TGCAGTGCTAGACCCCAAATTCCTCAGGGCTACGAGCAGTACTTC; CDR3aa: CSARPQIPQGYEQYF
j_gene: TRBJ2-7; d_gene: NA; abundance: few; v_gene: TRBV28; CDR3nt: TGTGCCAGCAGTTTCGTGGGGGTACGCTACGAGCAGTACTTC; CDR3aa: CASSFVGVRYEQYF
j_gene: TRBJ1-2; d_gene: NA; abundance: few; v_gene: TRBV7-9; CDR3nt: TGTGCCAGCAGTCCCCTTGAGGACCTCTATGGCTACACCTTC; CDR3aa: CASSPLEDLYGYTF
j_gene: TRBJ1-5; d_gene: NA; abundance: NA; v_gene: TRBV6-2/TRBV6-3; CDR3nt: TGTGCCAGCAGCCCAACCTGGGGGGCGAATAGGTATCGGGAGACTGGAGGCAATCAGCCCCAGCATTTT; CDR3aa: CASSPTWGANRYRETGGNQPQHF
j_gene: TRBJ2-5; d_gene: TRBD2; abundance: NA; v_gene: TRBV3-1; CDR3nt: TGTGCCAGCAGCCAAGTGCGGTCACCGGGGGGATTATGGTACTTC; CDR3aa: CASSQVRSPGGLWYF
j_gene: TRBJ2-2; d_gene: NA; abundance: few; v_gene: TRBV5-1; CDR3nt: TGCGCCAGCAGCCTGGCGCAAACCGGGGAGCTGTTTTTT; CDR3aa: CASSLAQTGELFF
j_gene: TRBJ2-1; d_gene: TRBD2; abundance: NA; v_gene: TRBV13; CDR3nt: TGTGCCAGCAGCTTAGTTGGGACTAGCGGCAGCTCCTACAATGAGCAGTTCTTC; CDR3aa: CASSLVGTSGSSYNEQFF
j_gene: TRBJ2-7; d_gene: TRBD2; abundance: NA; v_gene: TRBV4-2; CDR3nt: TGTGCCAGCAGCCATAAGACTAGCGAGTACGAGCAGTACTTC; CDR3aa: CASSHKTSEYEQYF
j_gene: TRBJ1-4; d_gene: TRBD1; abundance: NA; v_gene: TRBV20-1; CDR3nt: TGCAGTGCTACAGGGGGCCTCAATGAAAAACTGTTTTTT; CDR3aa: CSATGGLNEKLFF
j_gene: TRBJ2-5; d_gene: TRBD1; abundance: NA; v_gene: TRBV3-1; CDR3nt: TGTGCCAGCAGCCAAGATTTTCACAGGGGGAGTGTGGAGACCCAGTACTTC; CDR3aa: CASSQDFHRGSVETQYF
j_gene: TRBJ1-2; d_gene: TRBD1; abundance: few; v_gene: TRBV2; CDR3nt: TGTGCCACCGAGACAGGGAACTATGGCTACACCTTC; CDR3aa: CATETGNYGYTF
j_gene: TRBJ2-2; d_gene: TRBD2; abundance: NA; v_gene: TRBV4-1; CDR3nt: TGCGCCAGCAGCCCTCTAAGCGGGGGTCCCACCGGGGAGCTGTTTTTT; CDR3aa: CASSPLSGGPTGELFF
j_gene: TRBJ2-7; d_gene: NA; abundance: NA; v_gene: TRBV20-1; CDR3nt: TGCAGTGCTAGAGATCAAGGGGACTACGAGCAGTACTTC; CDR3aa: CSARDQGDYEQYF
j_gene: TRBJ2-3; d_gene: NA; abundance: few; v_gene: TRBV9; CDR3nt: TGTGCCAGCAGCCGGACCGCAGGGAGAACAGATACGCAGTATTTT; CDR3aa: CASSRTAGRTDTQYF
j_gene: TRBJ1-1; d_gene: NA; abundance: few; v_gene: TRBV7-2; CDR3nt: TGTGCCAGCAGCTTATTTCTGGGGAACACTGAAGCTTTCTTT; CDR3aa: CASSLFLGNTEAFF
j_gene: TRBJ2-1; d_gene: NA; abundance: many; v_gene: TRBV5-1; CDR3nt: TGCGCCAGCAGCCTAGCCGATTCCTACAATGAGCAGTTCTTC; CDR3aa: CASSLADSYNEQFF
j_gene: TRBJ1-2; d_gene: NA; abundance: NA; v_gene: TRBV12-3/TRBV12-4; CDR3nt: TGTGCCAGCAGATTCTCAGGGAGTTCTGGCTACACCTTC; CDR3aa: CASRFSGSSGYTF
j_gene: TRBJ2-7; d_gene: TRBD2; abundance: few; v_gene: TRBV4-1; CDR3nt: TGCGCCAGCAGCCAAGATAGCGGGAAGGACTACGAGCAGTACTTC; CDR3aa: CASSQDSGKDYEQYF
j_gene: TRBJ2-1; d_gene: NA; abundance: few; v_gene: TRBV30; CDR3nt: TGTGCCTGGAGTAAATGGAGCTCCTACAATGAGCAGTTCTTC; CDR3aa: CAWSKWSSYNEQFF
j_gene: TRBJ2-7; d_gene: NA; abundance: few; v_gene: TRBV3-1; CDR3nt: TGTGCCAGCAGCCAAGATGTCGGTCTGCTCTACGAGCAGTACTTC; CDR3aa: CASSQDVGLLYEQYF